A selection of T cell receptor beta chains follows, all from one sample in a study of blood T cell repertoires in COVID-19. The assay was immunoSEQ multiplex PCR, and TCRdb's table has in-frame clones only and misses some. The sample yields about 180,000 clones, 85% to 90% seen once. Sequenced sample: PBMCs or T cells enriched from blood (not recorded which). The receptors were sampled from a middle-aged man who had recovered from COVID-19. Each CDR3 is given with its conserved first and last residue. D genes are given only for firm matches. Part of the rows lack a size; the others show once, few, many or a class for expanded clones.

.	.	TRBV7-9	TRBJ2-5	CASSLARAEKETQYF	TGTGCCAGCAGCTTAGCGAGGGCAGAAAAAGAGACCCAGTACTTC
TRBD2	once	TRBV5-1	TRBJ2-7	CASSLDSGRAYEQYF	TGCGCCAGCAGCTTGGATAGCGGGAGGGCTTACGAGCAGTACTTC
TRBD2	few	TRBV5-4	TRBJ2-5	CASSLGTSGSQETQYF	TGTGCCAGCAGCTTAGGAACTAGCGGTTCCCAAGAGACCCAGTACTTC
TRBD2	.	TRBV9	TRBJ2-5	CASSPGLAGAGYQETQYF	TGTGCCAGCAGCCCTGGACTAGCGGGGGCCGGGTACCAAGAGACCCAGTACTTC
.	.	TRBV5-1	TRBJ1-4	CASSLGTVGNEKLFF	TGCGCCAGCAGCTTGGGGACAGTCGGTAATGAAAAACTGTTTTTT
.	.	TRBV10-3	TRBJ2-7	CAISEASSYEQYF	TGTGCCATCAGTGAAGCCTCCTCGTACGAGCAGTACTTC
TRBD1	.	TRBV5-8	TRBJ1-3	CASSLWTGQGNTIYF	TGTGCCAGCAGCTTGTGGACAGGGCAAGGAAACACCATATATTTT
TRBD1	once	TRBV3-1/TRBV3-2	TRBJ1-6	CASSSRSGTGGSPLHF	TGTGCCAGCAGCTCAAGGTCAGGGACAGGGGGTTCACCCCTCCACTTT
.	.	TRBV28	TRBJ2-6	CASSSSSGANVLTF	TGTGCCAGCAGTTCCTCTAGTGGGGCCAACGTCCTGACTTTC
.	.	TRBV19	TRBJ2-3	CASSGNRDYTDTQYF	TGTGCCAGTAGTGGGAACAGGGATTACACAGATACGCAGTATTTT
TRBD2	.	TRBV19	TRBJ2-1	CASRARGRAENEQFF	TGTGCCAGTAGGGCCCGCGGGAGGGCAGAGAATGAGCAGTTCTTC
.	.	TRBV13	TRBJ1-1	CASSGAEQNTEAFF	TGTGCCAGCAGCGGAGCGGAGCAGAACACTGAAGCTTTCTTT
TRBD1	.	TRBV15	TRBJ1-1	CATSSTGGWNTEAFF	TGTGCCACCAGCAGCACAGGGGGCTGGAACACTGAAGCTTTCTTT
.	few	TRBV7-2	TRBJ2-2	CASSLVGAGGELFF	TGTGCCAGCAGCTTAGTGGGGGCGGGCGGGGAGCTGTTTTTT
TRBD1	.	TRBV3-1/TRBV3-2	TRBJ1-1	CASSQTGGANTEAFF	TGTGCCAGCAGCCAGACAGGGGGCGCAAACACTGAAGCTTTCTTT
.	.	TRBV5-6	TRBJ1-6	CASRVGSSYNSPLHF	TGTGCCAGCCGGGTAGGGAGCTCCTATAATTCACCCCTCCACTTT
TRBD1	.	TRBV28	TRBJ1-1	CASSLSGGGRNTEAFF	TGTGCCAGCAGTTTATCAGGGGGTGGGCGAAACACTGAAGCTTTCTTT
.	.	TRBV11-2	TRBJ2-3	CASSLDSGQSDTQYF	TGTGCCAGCAGCTTAGATTCAGGCCAATCAGATACGCAGTATTTT
.	.	TRBV19	TRBJ1-1	CASSLFRDNTEAFF	TGTGCCAGTAGTTTATTCAGGGACAATACTGAAGCTTTCTTT
.	.	TRBV30	TRBJ1-2	CAWSDLGRGNGYTF	TGTGCCTGGAGTGATTTGGGGCGCGGGAATGGCTACACCTTC
.	.	TRBV5-4	TRBJ1-6	CASTFTGQGNSPLHF	TGTGCCAGCACCTTCACGGGACAAGGGAATTCACCCCTCCACTTT
.	.	TRBV24-1	TRBJ1-2	CATSDRTGSNYGYTF	TGTGCCACCAGTGACCGAACAGGGTCAAACTATGGCTACACCTTC
.	.	TRBV5-1	TRBJ1-4	CASSVGEGYPGEKLFF	TGCGCCAGCAGCGTAGGCGAGGGATATCCGGGTGAAAAACTGTTTTTT
.	.	TRBV6-5	TRBJ2-2	CASSPRTGELFF	TGTGCCAGCAGTCCCCGGACCGGGGAGCTGTTTTTT